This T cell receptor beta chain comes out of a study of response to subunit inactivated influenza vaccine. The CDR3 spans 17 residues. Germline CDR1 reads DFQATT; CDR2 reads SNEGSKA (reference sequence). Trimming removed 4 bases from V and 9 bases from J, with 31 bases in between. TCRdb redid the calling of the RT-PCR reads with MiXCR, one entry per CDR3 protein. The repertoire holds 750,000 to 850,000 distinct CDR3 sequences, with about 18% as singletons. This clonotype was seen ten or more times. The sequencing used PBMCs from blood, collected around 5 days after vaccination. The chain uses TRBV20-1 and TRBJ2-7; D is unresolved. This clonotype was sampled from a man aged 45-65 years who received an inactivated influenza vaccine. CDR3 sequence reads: CSAIRQTRYPLRGGQYF. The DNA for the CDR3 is TGCAGTGCTATAAGGCAGACGCGCTATCCCCTACGAGGTGGGCAGTACTTC.